Listed below are T cell receptor beta chains from one sample, sequenced in a study of blood T cell repertoires in COVID-19. Clones were read by immunoSEQ multiplex PCR, and TCRdb kept only the in-frame ones, dropping some. This sample yields approximately 150,000 clones, of which more than 70% are seen a single time; about 1.6% belongs to the top ten. The sample was peripheral blood. The receptors were sampled from a human donor in a cohort sampled during active COVID-19. Each CDR3 is given with its conserved first and last residue. D genes are given only for firm matches. Size is omitted from some rows. Given values are once, few, many or a class for expanded clones.

>TRBV12-3/TRBV12-4|TRBJ2-7|-|-
CASSLGGSYEQYF
TGTGCCAGCAGTTTAGGCGGAAGCTACGAGCAGTACTTC
>TRBV2|TRBJ2-1|-|-
CALLEARANEQFF
TGTGCCTTACTCGAGGCTCGTGCCAATGAGCAGTTCTTC
>TRBV9|TRBJ2-3|TRBD2|-
CASSVQTSGGAIDTQYF
TGTGCCAGCAGCGTACAGACTAGCGGGGGGGCAATAGATACGCAGTATTTT
>TRBV7-2|TRBJ1-1|-|-
CASSLRPWTEAFF
TGTGCCAGCAGCTTACGTCCATGGACAGAAGCTTTCTTT
>TRBV12-5|TRBJ2-2|TRBD2|-
CASGLPTSGGSAGELFF
TGTGCTAGTGGTTTGCCCACTAGCGGGGGGTCCGCCGGGGAGCTGTTTTTT
>TRBV9|TRBJ2-3|TRBD2|once
CASSVSGGAGTDTQYF
TGTGCCAGCAGCGTAAGCGGGGGGGCCGGGACAGATACGCAGTATTTT
>TRBV12-1|TRBJ1-1|-|-
CASSFAEGEQGGANTEAFF
TGTGCCAGCAGCTTTGCGGAGGGGGAGCAGGGAGGGGCGAACACTGAAGCTTTCTTT
>TRBV24-1|TRBJ2-5|TRBD2|-
CATSAGGPPETQYF
TGTGCCACCAGTGCGGGGGGGCCTCCGGAGACCCAGTACTTC
>TRBV7-9|TRBJ2-3|TRBD1|-
CASSTGQGSSSDTQYF
TGTGCCAGCAGCACCGGACAGGGAAGTTCATCAGATACGCAGTATTTT
>TRBV6-5|TRBJ1-2|-|-
CASSYRGAESYGYTF
TGTGCCAGCAGTTACCGGGGGGCAGAAAGCTATGGCTACACCTTC
>TRBV3-1/TRBV3-2|TRBJ1-6|-|few
CASAPRPNSPLHF
TGTGCCAGCGCACCCAGGCCCAATTCACCCCTCCACTTT